The T cell receptor beta chain described here comes from a study of Ad26.COV2.S vaccination and SARS-CoV-2 variants. Study-wide context: The authors gave Ad26.COV2.S intramuscularly, either once or twice 56 days apart.

Data came from immunoSEQ multiplex PCR; TCRdb stores just in-frame clones and leaves some out. The repertoire holds about 350,000 clones, with about 89% as singletons. The treatment denotes: 15 to 20 received Ad26.COV2.S at low or high dose, single or two shots; about 5 received placebo; per-sample allocation not given. Sampling was performed 63 days after the first vaccine or placebo injection. The vaccine antigen was prefusion-stabilized Wuhan SARS-CoV-2 spike. There are 13 residues in the CDR3. CDR1 is MNHEY, CDR2 SVGAGI, per germline. Between the trimmed V and J ends, which lost 0 bases and 4 bases, there was a span of 3 bases. Study findings and constraints: Compared with placebo recipients, vaccine recipients had higher spike-specific TCR breadth. Non-spike TCR breadth did not differ much between vaccine and placebo recipients.

About this clone itself: Its target is not known.

The sample in question was peripheral blood, obtained in a trial of Ad26.COV2.S vaccine versus placebo. The TCR sequence derives from a person between 18 and 59 years old who received the Ad26.COV2.S COVID-19 vaccine or a placebo. The J gene is TRBJ2-2, the V gene TRBV6-5; D remains ambiguous. The CDR3 coding sequence is TGTGCCAGCAGTTACTCATCCACCGGGGAGCTGTTTTTT. Protein product: CASSYSSTGELFF.